The subject of this entry is one TCR beta chain. Its target is unknown. The CDR3 has 15 residues. The trim removed 6 bases at V and 3 bases at J, leaving 8 bases unmatched. Looked up from germline, CDR1 is LGHNT and CDR2 is FRNRAP. The sample belongs to a study of Ad26.COV2.S vaccination and SARS-CoV-2 variants. Treatment denoted: around 19 received Ad26.COV2.S at low or high dose, single or two shots; five or six received placebo; per-sample allocation not given. Sampling happened 63 days after the first vaccine or placebo injection. The study's findings and limits: Breadth and depth estimates from TCRs may understate total T cell responses.

The repertoire was sequenced with immunoSEQ multiplex PCR; TCRdb's copy has only in-frame clones and lacks some. The table shows roughly 510,000 clones, with 87% occurring only once. J is TRBJ2-3 and V is TRBV12-5; 8 bases fit TRBD1. The TCR was taken from a person between 18 and 65 years old who received the Ad26.COV2.S COVID-19 vaccine or a placebo. Here the sequenced sample was peripheral blood, taken in a trial of Ad26.COV2.S vaccine versus placebo. The CDR3 loop reads CASGPGQGGTDTQYF. The CDR3 DNA follows: TGTGCTAGTGGGCCTGGACAGGGTGGGACAGATACGCAGTATTTT.